A selection of T cell receptor beta chains follows, all from one sample in a study of memory CD4+ T cells and cytomegalovirus serostatus. The repertoire was sequenced with immunoSEQ multiplex PCR; TCRdb's copy has only in-frame clones and lacks some. This sample has under 55,000 clones, with approximately 82% found just once. Sequenced input: memory CD4+ T cells from blood. Every receptor here comes from an adult in good health and CMV-seropositive. CDR3s include the opening cysteine and the closing phenylalanine or tryptophan. The order of the fields is clone size, V gene, J gene, D gene, CDR3 length, CDR3 DNA, CDR3 protein. A D gene is named only where the DNA matches it firmly. Only part of the rows carry a size: once, few, many, or a class if the clone is expanded.

-	TRBV28	TRBJ2-5	-	14	TGTGCCAGCAGCCGCAGGACAGTAGAAGAGACCCAGTACTTC	CASSRRTVEETQYF
-	TRBV5-1	TRBJ1-2	-	14	TGCGCCAGCAGCGGGGACGGAACTAACTATGGCTACACCTTC	CASSGDGTNYGYTF
-	TRBV7-2	TRBJ1-1	-	14	TGTGCCAGCAGCCCCGGGGGGGTGAACACTGAAGCTTTCTTT	CASSPGGVNTEAFF
-	TRBV21-1	TRBJ2-7	-	14	TGTGCCAGCAGCAAAAAGGACAGGGGTTACGAGCAGTACTTC	CASSKKDRGYEQYF
-	TRBV2	TRBJ2-1	TRBD2	16	TGTGCCAGCAGTGTCCGAAGCGGGGCTTCCTACAATGAGCAGTTCTTC	CASSVRSGASYNEQFF
-	TRBV27	TRBJ1-5	-	15	TGTGCCAGCAGCCTCCGACCGGGAGGCAATCAGCCCCAGCATTTT	CASSLRPGGNQPQHF
once	TRBV7-4	TRBJ2-1	TRBD2	16	TGTGCCAGCAGCTTGGGACTAGCGGGAGATTTGGATGAGCAGTTCTTC	CASSLGLAGDLDEQFF
-	TRBV2	TRBJ2-3	-	14	TGTGCCAGCAGTGAAGCGCTTAGGACAGATACGCAGTATTTT	CASSEALRTDTQYF
-	TRBV18	TRBJ2-5	-	14	TGTGCCAGCTCACTAAGGACTAATCAAGAGACCCAGTACTTC	CASSLRTNQETQYF
few	TRBV10-3	TRBJ1-1	TRBD1	13	TGTGCCAGTAGGAACGACAGGGACACTGAAGCTTTCTTT	CASRNDRDTEAFF
-	TRBV6-1	TRBJ1-2	-	14	TGTGCCAGCAATACCGGGACTTTCTTTGGAGGCTACACCTTC	CASNTGTFFGGYTF
-	TRBV19	TRBJ2-2	-	13	TGTGCCACCTGGGCCGGGGTGGGCGGGGAGCTGTTTTTT	CATWAGVGGELFF
-	TRBV6-6	TRBJ1-5	-	13	TGTGCCAGCACAGACACGGGGGGTCAGCCCCAGCATTTT	CASTDTGGQPQHF
-	TRBV10-1	TRBJ2-1	-	16	TGCGCCAGCAGTGAGACTAACCTAATCTCCTACAATGAGCAGTTCTTC	CASSETNLISYNEQFF
-	TRBV29-1	TRBJ2-3	-	14	TGCAGCGCTGGGGGCGGGTCGAGCACAGATACGCAGTATTTT	CSAGGGSSTDTQYF
-	TRBV7-3	TRBJ2-1	TRBD1	13	TGTGCCAGCAGCAGGGACAGGGTAAATGAGCAGTTCTTC	CASSRDRVNEQFF
-	TRBV6-5	TRBJ1-1	-	12	TGTGCCAGCAGTCCCCAAGCAGGTAGGGCTTTCTTT	CASSPQAGRAFF
once	TRBV10-3	TRBJ1-2	TRBD1	15	TGTGCCATCAGTGTCGGACAGGGAGGTTCGTATGGCTACACCTTC	CAISVGQGGSYGYTF